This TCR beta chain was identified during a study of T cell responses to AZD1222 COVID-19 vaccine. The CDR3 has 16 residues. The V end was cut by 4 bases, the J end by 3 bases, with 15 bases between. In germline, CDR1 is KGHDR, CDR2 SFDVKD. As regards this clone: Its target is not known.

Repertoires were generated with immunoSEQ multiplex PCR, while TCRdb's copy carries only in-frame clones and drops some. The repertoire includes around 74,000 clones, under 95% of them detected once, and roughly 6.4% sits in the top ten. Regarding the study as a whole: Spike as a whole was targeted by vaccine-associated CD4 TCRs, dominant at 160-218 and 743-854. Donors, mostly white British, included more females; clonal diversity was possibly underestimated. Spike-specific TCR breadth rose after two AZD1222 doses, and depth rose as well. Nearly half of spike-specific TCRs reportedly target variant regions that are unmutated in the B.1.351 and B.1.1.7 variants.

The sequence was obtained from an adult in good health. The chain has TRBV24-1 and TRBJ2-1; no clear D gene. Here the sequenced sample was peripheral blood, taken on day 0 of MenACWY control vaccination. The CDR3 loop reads CATSDPTDKLYNEQFF. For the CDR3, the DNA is TGTGCCACCAGTGACCCCACGGATAAACTCTACAATGAGCAGTTCTTC.